The clone carrying this TCR beta chain was recorded a few times. Its target is unknown. The PCR contained 60 Vbeta and 13 Jbeta primers. TCRdb's table, derived via immunoSEQ multiplex PCR, lists solely in-frame clones and lacks some. This table holds about 200,000 clones, approximately 70% found once. These data come from a study of cytomegalovirus exposure and HLA in healthy donors. Findings and limits, study-wide: Later analysis reportedly placed an Asian-associated ancestry cluster below the roughly 690-donor mean in N-insertions.

The CDR3 consists of 15 residues. CDR1 SGHTA and CDR2 FQGTGA come from the germline V gene. The V end was cut by 2 bases, the J end by 1 base, with 8 bases between. The source of this sequence is a middle-aged man in good health and CMV-seropositive. This chain connects TRBV7-3 to TRBJ2-2; D unclear. The sequenced material came from PBMCs. CDR3 residues: CASSLLPRNTGELFF. Here the CDR3 DNA reads TGTGCCAGCAGCTTACTACCGAGGAACACCGGGGAGCTGTTTTTT.